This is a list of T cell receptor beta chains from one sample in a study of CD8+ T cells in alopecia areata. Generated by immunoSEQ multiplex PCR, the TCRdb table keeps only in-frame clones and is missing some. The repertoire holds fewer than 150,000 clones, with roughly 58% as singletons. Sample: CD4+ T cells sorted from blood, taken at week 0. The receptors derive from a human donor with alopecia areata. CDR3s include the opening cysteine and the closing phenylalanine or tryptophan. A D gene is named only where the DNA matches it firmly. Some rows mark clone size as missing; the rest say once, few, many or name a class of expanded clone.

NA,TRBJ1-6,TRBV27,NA,CASSLYSSQVRSSYNSPLHF,TGTGCCAGCAGTTTATATTCGTCACAGGTTCGGAGCTCCTATAATTCACCCCTCCACTTT
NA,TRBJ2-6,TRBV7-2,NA,CASSPQGRNSGANVLTF,TGTGCCAGCAGCCCCCAGGGACGGAACTCTGGGGCCAACGTCCTGACTTTC
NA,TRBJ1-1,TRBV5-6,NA,CASSLARGMENTEAFF,TGTGCCAGCAGCTTGGCCCGGGGAATGGAGAACACTGAAGCTTTCTTT
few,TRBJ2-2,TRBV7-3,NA,CASSLRGGAGGELFF,TGTGCCAGCAGCTTACGTGGGGGCGCAGGCGGGGAGCTGTTTTTT
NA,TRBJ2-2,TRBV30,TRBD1,CAWSGTGSPNTGELFF,TGTGCCTGGAGCGGGACAGGGTCCCCGAACACCGGGGAGCTGTTTTTT
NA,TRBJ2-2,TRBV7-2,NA,CASSVSPGTGELFF,TGTGCCAGCAGCGTAAGCCCGGGGACCGGGGAGCTGTTTTTT
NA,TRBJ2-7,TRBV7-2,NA,CASSLQADVAYEQYF,TGTGCCAGCAGCTTACAGGCGGACGTAGCGTACGAGCAGTACTTC
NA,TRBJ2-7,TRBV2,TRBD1,CASTRDRGMWEQYF,TGTGCCAGCACTAGGGACAGGGGGATGTGGGAGCAGTACTTC
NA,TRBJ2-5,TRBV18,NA,CASSAGTEETQYF,TGTGCCAGCTCAGCCGGGACGGAAGAGACCCAGTACTTC
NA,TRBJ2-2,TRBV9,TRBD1,CASSIRQGTPGELFF,TGTGCCAGCAGCATCCGACAGGGAACCCCCGGGGAGCTGTTTTTT
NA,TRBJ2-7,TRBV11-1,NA,CASSFLVRHEQYF,TGTGCCAGCAGCTTCTTGGTTCGCCACGAGCAGTACTTC